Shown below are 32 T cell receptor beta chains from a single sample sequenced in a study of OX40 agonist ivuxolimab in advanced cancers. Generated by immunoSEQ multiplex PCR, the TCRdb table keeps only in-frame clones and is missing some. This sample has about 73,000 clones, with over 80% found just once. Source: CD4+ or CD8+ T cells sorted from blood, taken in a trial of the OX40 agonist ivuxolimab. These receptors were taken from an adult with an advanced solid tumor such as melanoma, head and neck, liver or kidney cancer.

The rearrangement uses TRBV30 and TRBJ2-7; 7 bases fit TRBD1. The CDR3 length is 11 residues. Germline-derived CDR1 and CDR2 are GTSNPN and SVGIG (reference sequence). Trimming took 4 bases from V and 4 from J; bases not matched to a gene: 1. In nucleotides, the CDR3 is TGTGCCTGGACGACAGGGTACGAGCAGTACTTC. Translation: CAWTTGYEQYF.

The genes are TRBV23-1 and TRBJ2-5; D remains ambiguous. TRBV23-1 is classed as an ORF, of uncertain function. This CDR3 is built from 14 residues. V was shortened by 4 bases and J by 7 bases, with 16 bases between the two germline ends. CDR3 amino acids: CASSLDPAISTQYF. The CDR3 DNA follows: TGCGCCAGCAGTCTGGACCCCGCGATATCGACCCAGTACTTC.

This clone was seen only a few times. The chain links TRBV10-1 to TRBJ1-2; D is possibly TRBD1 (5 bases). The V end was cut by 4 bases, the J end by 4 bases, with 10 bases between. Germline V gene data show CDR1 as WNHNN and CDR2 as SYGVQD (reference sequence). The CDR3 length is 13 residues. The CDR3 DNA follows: TGCGCCAGCAGTGCACAGGCCTCCTATGGCTACACCTTC. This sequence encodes CASSAQASYGYTF.

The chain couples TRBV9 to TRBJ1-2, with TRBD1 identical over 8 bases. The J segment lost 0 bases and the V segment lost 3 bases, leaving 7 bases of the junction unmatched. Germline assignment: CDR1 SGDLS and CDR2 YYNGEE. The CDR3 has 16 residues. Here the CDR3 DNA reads TGTGCCAGCAGCGGCAGACAGGGGCCCTCTAACTATGGCTACACCTTC. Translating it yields CASSGRQGPSNYGYTF. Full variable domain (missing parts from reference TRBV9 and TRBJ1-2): DSGVTQTPKHLITATGQRVTLRCSPRSGDLSVYWYQQSLDQGLQFLIQYYNGEERAKGNILERFSAQQFPDLHSELNLSSLELGDSALYFCASSGRQGPSNYGYTFGSGTRLTVV.

The DNA for the CDR3 is TGTGCCAGCAGACTAGCGGGAGGGGGAACAGATACGCAGTATTTT. Its protein product is CASRLAGGGTDTQYF. This chain links TRBV6-1 with TRBJ2-3, with 13 bases matching TRBD2. From germline, CDR1 is MNHNS and CDR2 SASEGT. The CDR3 spans 15 residues. V shed 6 bases, J shed 3 bases, and the junction held 3 bases outside the gene matches.

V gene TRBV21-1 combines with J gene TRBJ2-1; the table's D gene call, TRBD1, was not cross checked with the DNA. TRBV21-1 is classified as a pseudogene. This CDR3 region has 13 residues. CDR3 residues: CASSKGTANEQFF. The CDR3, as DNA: TGTGCCAGCAGCAAAGGGACAGCAAATGAGCAGTTCTTC.

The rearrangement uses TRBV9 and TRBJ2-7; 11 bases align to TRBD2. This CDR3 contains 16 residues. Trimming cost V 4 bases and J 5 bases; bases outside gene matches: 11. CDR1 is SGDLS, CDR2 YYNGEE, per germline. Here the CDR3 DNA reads TGTGCCAGCAGCCCCCAACTGACTAGCGGGACAGACGAGCAGTACTTC. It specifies CASSPQLTSGTDEQYF.

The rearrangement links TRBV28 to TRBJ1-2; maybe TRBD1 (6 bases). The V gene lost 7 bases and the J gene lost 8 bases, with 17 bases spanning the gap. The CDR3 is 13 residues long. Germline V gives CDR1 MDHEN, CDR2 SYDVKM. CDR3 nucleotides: TGTGCCAGCACCAACCAGGGGCGGCGGGGCTACACCTTC. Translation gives CASTNQGRRGYTF.

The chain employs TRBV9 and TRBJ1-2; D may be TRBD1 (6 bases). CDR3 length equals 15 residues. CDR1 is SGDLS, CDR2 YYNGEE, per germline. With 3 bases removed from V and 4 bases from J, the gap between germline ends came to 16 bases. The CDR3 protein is CASSATGRGGYGYTF. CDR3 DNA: TGTGCCAGCAGCGCAACAGGGAGAGGTGGCTATGGCTACACCTTC.

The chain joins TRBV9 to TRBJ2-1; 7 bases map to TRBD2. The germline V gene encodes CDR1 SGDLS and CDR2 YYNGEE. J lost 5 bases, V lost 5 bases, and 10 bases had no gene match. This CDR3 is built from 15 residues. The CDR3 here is CASSTALAEDNEQFF. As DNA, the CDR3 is TGTGCCAGCAGTACGGCCCTAGCGGAAGACAATGAGCAGTTCTTC.

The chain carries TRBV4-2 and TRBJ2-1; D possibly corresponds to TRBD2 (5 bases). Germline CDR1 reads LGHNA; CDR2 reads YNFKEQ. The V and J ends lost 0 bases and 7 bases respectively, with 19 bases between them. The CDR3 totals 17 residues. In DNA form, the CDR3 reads TGTGCCAGCAGCCAAGATGCGTCGCTAGCTCCTCTTAATGAGCAGTTCTTC. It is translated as CASSQDASLAPLNEQFF.

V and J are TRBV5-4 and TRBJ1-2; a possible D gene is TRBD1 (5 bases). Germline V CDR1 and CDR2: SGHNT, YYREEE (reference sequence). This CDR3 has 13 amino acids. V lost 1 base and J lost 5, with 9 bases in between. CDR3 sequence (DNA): TGTGCCAGCAGCTTGCCAGGGAGTTATGGCTACACCTTC. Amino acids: CASSLPGSYGYTF.

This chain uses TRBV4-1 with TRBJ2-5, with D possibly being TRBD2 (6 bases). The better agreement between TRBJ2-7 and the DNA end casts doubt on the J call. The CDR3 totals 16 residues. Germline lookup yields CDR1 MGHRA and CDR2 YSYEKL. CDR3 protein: CASSQDRASVRSEQYF. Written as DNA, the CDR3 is TGCGCCAGCAGCCAAGATCGGGCTAGCGTTCGATCCGAGCAGTACTTC.

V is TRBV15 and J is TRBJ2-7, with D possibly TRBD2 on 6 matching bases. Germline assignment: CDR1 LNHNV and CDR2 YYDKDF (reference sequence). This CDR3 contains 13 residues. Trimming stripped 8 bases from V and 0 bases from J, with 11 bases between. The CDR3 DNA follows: TGTGCCACCGGTAGGGACTCCTCCTACGAGCAGTACTTC. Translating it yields CATGRDSSYEQYF.

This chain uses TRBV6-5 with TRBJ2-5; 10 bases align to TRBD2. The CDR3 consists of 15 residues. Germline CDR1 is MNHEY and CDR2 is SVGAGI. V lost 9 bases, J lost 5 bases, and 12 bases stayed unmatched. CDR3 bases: TGTGCCAGTTCCCGGAGCGGGAGGGTTCGGGAGACCCAGTACTTC. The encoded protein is CASSRSGRVRETQYF.

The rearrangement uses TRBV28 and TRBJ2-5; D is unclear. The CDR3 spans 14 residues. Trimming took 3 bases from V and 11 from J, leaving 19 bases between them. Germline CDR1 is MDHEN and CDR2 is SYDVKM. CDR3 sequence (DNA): TGTGCCAGCAGTTTGGAAGAGTGGGGATCTGAGCAGTACTTC. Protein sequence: CASSLEEWGSEQYF.

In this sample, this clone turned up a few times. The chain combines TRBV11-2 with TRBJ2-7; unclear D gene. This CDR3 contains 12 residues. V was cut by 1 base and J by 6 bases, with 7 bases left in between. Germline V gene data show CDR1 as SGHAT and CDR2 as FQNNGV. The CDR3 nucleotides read TGTGCCAGCAGCTTAGTTTTCCGCGAGCAGTACTTC. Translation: CASSLVFREQYF.

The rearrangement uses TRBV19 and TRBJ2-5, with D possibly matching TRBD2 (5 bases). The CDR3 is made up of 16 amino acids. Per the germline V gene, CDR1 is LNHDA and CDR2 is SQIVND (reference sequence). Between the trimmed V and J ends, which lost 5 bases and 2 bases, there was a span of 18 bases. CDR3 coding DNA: TGTGCCAGTAGTCCCCTTCTAGTCAGCGGACAAGAGACCCAGTACTTC. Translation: CASSPLLVSGQETQYF. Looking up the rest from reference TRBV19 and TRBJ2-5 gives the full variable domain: DGGITQSPKYLFRKEGQNVTLSCEQNLNHDAMYWYRQDPGQGLRLIYYSQIVNDFQKGDIAEGYSVSREKKESFPLTVTSAQKNPTAFYLCASSPLLVSGQETQYFGPGTRLLVL.

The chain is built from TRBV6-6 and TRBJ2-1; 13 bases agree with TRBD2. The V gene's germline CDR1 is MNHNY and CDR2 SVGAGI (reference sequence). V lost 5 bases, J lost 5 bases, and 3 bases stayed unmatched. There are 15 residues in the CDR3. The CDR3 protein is CASSLLAGGNNEQFF. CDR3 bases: TGTGCCAGCAGTCTACTAGCGGGAGGGAACAATGAGCAGTTCTTC.

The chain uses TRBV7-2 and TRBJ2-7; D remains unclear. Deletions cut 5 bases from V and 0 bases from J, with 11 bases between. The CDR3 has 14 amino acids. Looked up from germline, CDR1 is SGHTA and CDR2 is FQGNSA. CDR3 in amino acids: CASSPDRDSYEQYF. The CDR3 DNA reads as TGTGCCAGCAGCCCAGATAGGGACTCCTACGAGCAGTACTTC.

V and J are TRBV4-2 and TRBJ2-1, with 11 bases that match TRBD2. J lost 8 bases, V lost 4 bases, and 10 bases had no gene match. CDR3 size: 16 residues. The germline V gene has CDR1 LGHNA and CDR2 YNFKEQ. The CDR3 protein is CASSRGLAGLVDEQFF. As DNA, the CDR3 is TGTGCCAGCAGCCGAGGACTAGCGGGCTTGGTCGATGAGCAGTTCTTC.

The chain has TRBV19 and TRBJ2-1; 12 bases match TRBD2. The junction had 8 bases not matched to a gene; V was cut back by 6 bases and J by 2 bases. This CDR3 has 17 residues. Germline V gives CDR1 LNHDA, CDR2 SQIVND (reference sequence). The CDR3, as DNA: TGTGCCAGTAGATCGGGACTAGCGGGCTACCCCTACAATGAGCAGTTCTTC. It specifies CASRSGLAGYPYNEQFF.

CDR3: CASSPTDGSSYNEQFF. The CDR3 bases are TGCGCCAGCAGCCCCACCGACGGGAGCTCCTACAATGAGCAGTTCTTC. This chain joins TRBV5-1 and TRBJ2-1; maybe TRBD2 (6 bases). With 4 bases removed from V and 0 bases from J, the gap between germline ends came to 14 bases. Germline-derived CDR1 and CDR2 are SGHRS and YFSETQ. The CDR3 consists of 16 residues.

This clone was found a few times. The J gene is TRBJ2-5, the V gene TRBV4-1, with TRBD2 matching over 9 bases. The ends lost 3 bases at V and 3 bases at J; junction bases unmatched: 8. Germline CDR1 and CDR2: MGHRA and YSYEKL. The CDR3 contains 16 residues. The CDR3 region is CASSQPPAGGKETQYF. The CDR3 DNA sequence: TGCGCCAGCAGCCAGCCTCCGGCGGGAGGGAAAGAGACCCAGTACTTC.

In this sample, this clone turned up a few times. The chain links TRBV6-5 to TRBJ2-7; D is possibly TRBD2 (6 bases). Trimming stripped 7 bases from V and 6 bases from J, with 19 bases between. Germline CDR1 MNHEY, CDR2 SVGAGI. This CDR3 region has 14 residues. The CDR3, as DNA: TGTGCCAGCACCACTTCCGGGGGTAGTCGCGAGCAGTACTTC. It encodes CASTTSGGSREQYF.

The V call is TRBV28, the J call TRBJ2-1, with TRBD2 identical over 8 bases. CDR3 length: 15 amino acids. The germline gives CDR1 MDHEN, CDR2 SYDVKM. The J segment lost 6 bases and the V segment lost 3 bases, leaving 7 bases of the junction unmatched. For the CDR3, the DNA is TGTGCCAGCAGTTTCGTACTAGCGGCGTCCAATGAGCAGTTCTTC. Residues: CASSFVLAASNEQFF. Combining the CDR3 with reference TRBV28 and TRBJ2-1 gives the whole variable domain DVKVTQSSRYLVKRTGEKVFLECVQDMDHENMFWYRQDPGLGLRLIYFSYDVKMKEKGDIPEGYSVSREKKERFSLILESASTNQTSMYLCASSFVLAASNEQFFGPGTRLTVL.

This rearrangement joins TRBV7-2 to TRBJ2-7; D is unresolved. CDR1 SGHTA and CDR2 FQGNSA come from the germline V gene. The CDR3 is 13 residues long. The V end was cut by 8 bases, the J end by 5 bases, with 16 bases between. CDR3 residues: CASSETLVHEQYF. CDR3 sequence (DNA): TGTGCCAGCTCGGAGACCCTAGTCCACGAGCAGTACTTC.

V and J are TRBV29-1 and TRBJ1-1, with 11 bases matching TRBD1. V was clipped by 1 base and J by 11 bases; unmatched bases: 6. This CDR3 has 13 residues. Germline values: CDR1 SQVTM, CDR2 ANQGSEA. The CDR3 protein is CSVEGTGGKRAFF. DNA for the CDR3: TGCAGCGTTGAAGGGACAGGGGGCAAAAGGGCTTTCTTT.

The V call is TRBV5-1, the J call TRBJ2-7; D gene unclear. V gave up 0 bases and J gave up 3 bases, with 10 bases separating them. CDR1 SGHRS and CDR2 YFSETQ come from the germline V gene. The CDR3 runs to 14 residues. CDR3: CASSLESLSYEQYF. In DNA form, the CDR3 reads TGCGCCAGCAGCTTGGAAAGTCTTAGCTACGAGCAGTACTTC. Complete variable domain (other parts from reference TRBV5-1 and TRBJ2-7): KAGVTQTPRYLIKTRGQQVTLSCSPISGHRSVSWYQQTPGQGLQFLFEYFSETQRNKGNFPGRFSGRQFSNSRSEMNVSTLELGDSALYLCASSLESLSYEQYFGPGTRLTVT.

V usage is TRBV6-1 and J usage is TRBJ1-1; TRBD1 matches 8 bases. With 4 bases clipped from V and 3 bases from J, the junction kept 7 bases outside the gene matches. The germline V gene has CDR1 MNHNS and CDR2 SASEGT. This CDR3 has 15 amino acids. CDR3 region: CASSVLTGGHTEAFF. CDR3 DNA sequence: TGTGCCAGCAGTGTCCTAACAGGGGGGCACACTGAAGCTTTCTTT.

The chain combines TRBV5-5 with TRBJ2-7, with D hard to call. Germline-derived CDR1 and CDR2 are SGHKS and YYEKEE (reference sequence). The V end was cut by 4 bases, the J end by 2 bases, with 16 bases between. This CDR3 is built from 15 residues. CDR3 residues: CASSLRLTNTYEQYF. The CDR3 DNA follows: TGTGCCAGCAGCCTAAGGCTTACCAATACCTACGAGCAGTACTTC.

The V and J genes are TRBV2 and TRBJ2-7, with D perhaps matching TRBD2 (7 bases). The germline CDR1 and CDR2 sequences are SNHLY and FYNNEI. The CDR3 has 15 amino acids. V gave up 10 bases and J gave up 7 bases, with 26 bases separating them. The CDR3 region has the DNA TGTGCCACTGATGGGGGGGCCCTCGGTTCTCGGGAGCAGTACTTC. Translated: CATDGGALGSREQYF.